What follows are 21 T cell receptor beta chains derived from one specimen sequenced in a study of blood T cell repertoires in COVID-19. The repertoire was sequenced with immunoSEQ multiplex PCR; TCRdb's copy has only in-frame clones and lacks some. The profile covers about 52,000 clones, with 90% appearing a single time and 2.5% to 3.5% taken by the ten largest. The sample comprised peripheral blood. These receptor sequences come from a human donor in a cohort sampled during active COVID-19.

The chain recombines TRBV5-1 with TRBJ2-1; 9 nucleotides match TRBD2. Germline lookup yields CDR1 SGHRS and CDR2 YFSETQ. The ends lost 0 bases at V and 9 bases at J; junction bases unmatched: 7. This CDR3 has 15 residues. For the CDR3, the DNA is TGCGCCAGCAGCTTGGGTTCGGGAGCGGGGGGTGAGCAGTTCTTC. Translation: CASSLGSGAGGEQFF.

The CDR3 DNA reads TGTGCCAGTAGTCGCGGCCAAGAGACCCAGTACTTC. Translated, it gives CASSRGQETQYF. The gene calls are TRBV19 and TRBJ2-5; D uncertain. The CDR3 sequence is 12 residues long. Trimming took 5 bases from V and 1 from J, leaving 5 bases between them. Germline V gene sequence: CDR1 LNHDA, CDR2 SQIVND (reference sequence). Full variable domain (remainder filled in from reference TRBV19 and TRBJ2-5): DGGITQSPKYLFRKEGQNVTLSCEQNLNHDAMYWYRQDPGQGLRLIYYSQIVNDFQKGDIAEGYSVSREKKESFPLTVTSAQKNPTAFYLCASSRGQETQYFGPGTRLLVL.

This clone turned up a few times. V and J are TRBV4-1 and TRBJ1-4, with D perhaps matching TRBD1 (6 bases). Germline V gene lookup returns CDR1 MGHRA and CDR2 YSYEKL. V lost 2 bases to trimming and J lost 10 bases, with 17 bases between them. The CDR3 extends over 15 amino acids. CDR3 sequence reads: CASSQLRDTSPKLFF. The CDR3 region has the DNA TGCGCCAGCAGCCAACTCCGGGACACCTCCCCAAAACTGTTTTTT.

This chain joins TRBV5-6 and TRBJ2-6; 7 bases fit TRBD2. CDR3 size: 15 residues. Germline V lookup: CDR1 SGHDT, CDR2 YYEEEE. J lost 11 bases, V lost 4 bases, and 12 bases had no gene match. The CDR3 DNA sequence: TGTGCCAGCAGCCGGGGGGACCCCGACGTCCACGTCCTGACTTTC. Translation gives CASSRGDPDVHVLTF.

The rearrangement links TRBV5-4 to TRBJ2-1, with D possibly being TRBD1 (6 bases). In germline, CDR1 is SGHNT, CDR2 YYREEE (reference sequence). The CDR3 sequence is 15 residues long. V lost 5 bases and J lost 5, with 17 bases in between. In nucleotides, the CDR3 is TGTGCCAGCAGTACCGACAGGAGTTTCGACAATGAGCAGTTCTTC. It is translated as CASSTDRSFDNEQFF.

The chain combines TRBV3-1 (or the pseudogene TRBV3-2) with TRBJ1-1; the D is unclear. CDR3 size: 15 residues. Germline values: CDR1 LGHDT, CDR2 YNNKEL (reference sequence). V lost 1 base and J lost 5, with 14 bases in between. CDR3 protein: CASSQVREGGTEAFF. The CDR3 coding sequence is TGTGCCAGCAGCCAAGTGAGAGAGGGAGGGACTGAAGCTTTCTTT.

CDR3 loop: CASSQAGRGTEAFF. CDR3 bases: TGTGCCAGCAGCCAAGCAGGGAGGGGTACTGAAGCTTTCTTT. This chain joins TRBV3-1 (or the pseudogene TRBV3-2) and TRBJ1-1; D is possibly TRBD1 (5 bases). Germline CDR1 reads LGHDT; CDR2 reads YNNKEL (reference sequence). This CDR3 is 14 amino acids long. The ends were cut back, 1 base at V and 5 bases at J, with 11 bases in the middle.

V gene TRBV14 combines with J gene TRBJ2-5; a possible D gene is TRBD2 (7 bases). The CDR3 is 14 residues long. The V gene's germline CDR1 is SGHDN and CDR2 FVKESK. The germline V and J ends were trimmed by 4 bases and 5 bases, with 14 bases remaining between them. CDR3 nucleotide sequence: TGTGCCAGCAGCCGGGGGGGCCTGGAGGAGACCCAGTACTTC. Protein product: CASSRGGLEETQYF.

The chain links TRBV6-1 to TRBJ2-1; D unresolved. The CDR3 consists of 13 residues. Germline CDR1 MNHNS, CDR2 SASEGT. With 1 base removed from V and 10 bases from J, the gap between germline ends came to 11 bases. Here the CDR3 reads CASSEVSLQEQFF. In nucleotides, the CDR3 is TGTGCCAGCAGTGAAGTAAGTCTACAGGAGCAGTTCTTC.

V and J are TRBV6-6 and TRBJ2-2; the D gene is possibly TRBD1 (6 bases). Per germline, CDR1 MNHNY and CDR2 SVGAGI (reference sequence). Trimming left V 6 bases short and J 4 bases short, with 15 bases between. This CDR3 has 15 residues. CDR3 amino acids: CASSQQGLGTGELFF. The CDR3 DNA reads as TGTGCCAGCAGCCAACAGGGATTGGGCACCGGGGAGCTGTTTTTT.

The chain carries TRBV7-6 and TRBJ2-1; 12 bases are a match to TRBD1. The CDR3 is 15 amino acids. Germline loops: CDR1 SGHVS, CDR2 FNYEAQ. Trimming cost V 2 bases and J 9 bases; bases outside gene matches: 5. Here the CDR3 reads CASSLMGQGAGEQFF. CDR3 bases: TGTGCCAGCAGCTTAATGGGACAGGGGGCCGGTGAGCAGTTCTTC.

The chain joins TRBV7-3 to TRBJ2-1, with 7 bases aligning to TRBD2. With V trimmed by 6 bases and J by 7 bases, 6 bases remained unmatched. This CDR3 is 13 amino acids long. From germline, CDR1 is SGHTA and CDR2 FQGTGA. CDR3 sequence (DNA): TGTGCCAGCAGTCCCGGGGGGTTGAATGAGCAGTTCTTC. Translated, it gives CASSPGGLNEQFF.

The V and J genes are TRBV2 and TRBJ1-6; D perhaps matches TRBD1 (5 bases). CDR3 length: 15 residues. Looked up from germline, CDR1 is SNHLY and CDR2 is FYNNEI. V was shortened by 6 bases and J by 6 bases, with 15 bases between the two germline ends. The CDR3 sequence: CASSTRGTSNSPLHF. In DNA, the CDR3 is TGTGCCAGCAGCACCCGGGGGACGAGTAATTCACCCCTCCACTTT.

The chain couples TRBV28 to TRBJ1-2, with unresolved D. The CDR3 consists of 13 residues. V was clipped by 2 bases and J by 7 bases, with 11 bases between them. Germline assignment: CDR1 MDHEN and CDR2 SYDVKM. The CDR3 DNA follows: TGTGCCAGCAGTTTAAGCTCCTTCTCTGGCTACACCTTC. Protein sequence: CASSLSSFSGYTF.

The chain carries TRBV18 and TRBJ1-1; 9 bases match TRBD1. CDR1 and CDR2 (germline): KGHSH, LQKENI. Losses at the gene ends were 2 bases for V and 2 bases for J; bases not matched to a gene: 6. This CDR3 has 16 amino acids. The CDR3 bases are TGTGCCAGCTCACCAGGGACAGGGAAGTTAAACACTGAAGCTTTCTTT. Translating it yields CASSPGTGKLNTEAFF.

The chain combines TRBV5-1 with TRBJ1-1, with 9 bases that match TRBD1. The CDR3 has 15 residues. Losses at the gene ends were 4 bases for V and 2 bases for J; bases not matched to a gene: 6. Germline lookup yields CDR1 SGHRS and CDR2 YFSETQ. CDR3 coding DNA: TGCGCCAGCAGCGGAAGGACAGGGGAAAACACTGAAGCTTTCTTT. Translated: CASSGRTGENTEAFF.

The V gene is TRBV24-1, the J gene TRBJ2-1, with D perhaps matching TRBD2 (5 bases). Trimming took off 5 bases at V and 15 bases at J, with 16 bases between the two ends. This CDR3 contains 12 residues. Germline V gene sequence: CDR1 KGHDR, CDR2 SFDVKD. The CDR3 protein is CATSAPGVSPFF. The CDR3 DNA reads TGTGCCACCAGTGCCCCCGGGGTCTCTCCGTTCTTC.

The chain combines TRBV10-2 with TRBJ2-7, with D possibly TRBD1 on 6 matching bases. Deletions cut 6 bases from V and 1 base from J, with 7 bases between. The CDR3 runs 12 residues. Germline CDR1 is WSHSY and CDR2 is SAAADI. Written as DNA, the CDR3 is TGCGCCAGCAGACAGGGATCCTACGAGCAGTACTTC. Translating gives CASRQGSYEQYF.

The genes are TRBV19 and TRBJ2-7; 11 positions match TRBD1. The length of the CDR3 is 16 residues. The germline CDR1 and CDR2 sequences are LNHDA and SQIVND (reference sequence). After removal of 3 bases from V and 5 bases from J, the junction contained 9 bases not matched to a gene. DNA of the CDR3: TGTGCCAGTAGTATTGGGGTCGGACAGGGGGCAAACGAGCAGTACTTC. Translating it yields CASSIGVGQGANEQYF.

J is TRBJ2-7 and V is TRBV27; 7 positions match TRBD2. Germline CDR1 MNHEY, CDR2 SMNVEV (reference sequence). J lost 6 bases, V lost 5 bases, and 10 bases had no gene match. This CDR3 comprises 14 residues. The CDR3 DNA is TGTGCCAGCAGTCCGCGGGGAGGGCCGGCCGAGCAGTACTTC. Translation: CASSPRGGPAEQYF.

This rearrangement joins TRBV3-1 (or the pseudogene TRBV3-2) to TRBJ2-3, with 8 positions matching TRBD2. V lost 4 bases to trimming and J lost 1 base; unmatched junction nucleotides: 10. CDR3 size: 17 residues. CDR1 LGHDT and CDR2 YNNKEL come from the germline V gene (reference sequence). CDR3 in amino acids: CASSRGVAGSGTDTQYF. CDR3 nucleotides: TGTGCCAGCAGCCGGGGGGTAGCGGGATCCGGCACAGATACGCAGTATTTT.